Presented here are 16 T cell receptor beta chains from one specimen sequenced in a study of shared clonotypes between healthy human individuals (dated by TCRdb to 2018 to 2021). CD8 naive samples consisted of CD45RO-negative cells that were positively selected for CCR7, yielding a CD45RA+CCR7+ population without TemRA cells. The library was produced with the immunoSEQ multiplex PCR assay. This is the immuneACCESS table as TCRdb keeps it, with only in-frame sequences that have V and J called. A part of the clones is gone; compared with another copy, unresolved V genes explain less than half, and the rest is unexplained. This sample comprises around 2,000,000 clones, about 92% of them detected only once. Under 2% of the sample is in the top ten clones. Sequencing was performed on naive CD8+ T cells from PBMCs. The meaning of the sample's cell subset or site label: CD45RA+CCR7+. The receptors here all came from a man younger than 30 in good health. Some clones in this sample may be carry-over from other donors' samples.

This clone was seen once. The chain is built from TRBV2 and TRBJ1-1; 7 bases fit TRBD1. CDR1 is SNHLY, CDR2 FYNNEI, per germline. The V gene end was trimmed by 9 bases and the J gene end by 2 bases; junction bases not matched to a gene: 6. The length of the CDR3 is 13 residues. The CDR3 nucleotides read TGTGCCAGTTCGACAGGGTTAAACACTGAAGCTTTCTTT. As protein: CASSTGLNTEAFF.

The J gene is TRBJ1-2, the V gene TRBV4-3; possible D gene TRBD1, 6 bases. V gave up 0 bases and J gave up 7 bases, with 18 bases separating them. Germline lookup yields CDR1 LGHNA and CDR2 YSLEER. The CDR3 has 16 residues. The CDR3 reads CASSQDLKGGWGGYTF. CDR3 DNA sequence: TGCGCCAGCAGCCAAGATCTTAAGGGGGGTTGGGGTGGCTACACCTTC.

Note on this clone: Other DNA sequences in this sample translate to the same CDR3. The chain is built from TRBV19 and TRBJ2-7, with 11 bases that match TRBD1. CDR1 LNHDA and CDR2 SQIVND come from the germline V gene (reference sequence). This CDR3 is built from 14 residues. V trimming: 6 bases; J trimming: 3 bases; junction bases outside the gene matches: 4. The CDR3 coding sequence is TGTGCCAGTAGCCCCGGGACAGGGGGCTACGAGCAGTACTTC. Encoded protein: CASSPGTGGYEQYF.

As for this clone: The same CDR3 also results from other DNA sequences found in this sample. The chain combines TRBV11-2 with TRBJ2-1; no definite D call. V lost 6 bases, J lost 4 bases, and 7 bases lay in between. This CDR3 has 12 amino acids. Germline V gene data show CDR1 as SGHAT and CDR2 as FQNNGV. DNA of the CDR3: TGTGCCAGCAGTCCCGATTACAATGAGCAGTTCTTC. Translation: CASSPDYNEQFF.

This clone has a single count. This rearrangement joins TRBV11-1 to TRBJ2-1; D gene ambiguous. The V end was cut by 0 bases, the J end by 0 bases, with 6 bases between. The CDR3 contains 15 residues. Germline CDR1 SGHAT, CDR2 FQDESV (reference sequence). Here the CDR3 reads CASSLATNSYNEQFF. In DNA form, the CDR3 reads TGTGCCAGCAGCTTAGCGACCAACTCCTACAATGAGCAGTTCTTC.

The chain is built from TRBV27 and TRBJ2-2; TRBD1 agrees at 9 bases. CDR3 length: 17 residues. Germline trimming cut 6 bases from V and 0 bases from J; bases unmatched to any gene: 8. CDR1 is MNHEY and CDR2 is SMNVEV in the germline V gene (reference sequence). The CDR3 nucleotides are TGTGCCAGCAGCCCACTCCGGGACAGGGCGAACACCGGGGAGCTGTTTTTT. It encodes CASSPLRDRANTGELFF.

V gene TRBV28 combines with J gene TRBJ1-4, with D unresolved. The CDR3 has 13 amino acids. The germline V and J ends were trimmed by 4 bases and 4 bases, with 7 bases remaining between them. Germline CDR1 and CDR2: MDHEN and SYDVKM. For the CDR3, the DNA is TGTGCCAGCAGTTGGAGGATTAATGAAAAACTGTTTTTT. Translated, it gives CASSWRINEKLFF.

The genes are TRBV2 and TRBJ1-2; D gene uncertain. Germline CDR1 SNHLY, CDR2 FYNNEI. The V end lost 1 base, the J end lost 4 bases, and 7 bases lay between the germline ends. This CDR3 is 13 amino acids long. The DNA for the CDR3 is TGTGCCAGCAGTGAAGACACCGGCTATGGCTACACCTTC. Translating gives CASSEDTGYGYTF.

V usage is TRBV5-8 and J usage is TRBJ2-7, with D perhaps TRBD1 (7 bases). V lost 0 bases and J 0 bases, leaving 22 bases between the germline ends. Germline-derived CDR1 and CDR2 are SGHTS and YDEGEE. This CDR3 region has 19 residues. The CDR3 is CASSLVGGGSTITSYEQYF. The DNA of the CDR3 is TGTGCCAGCAGCTTGGTCGGAGGGGGCTCAACCATTACCTCCTACGAGCAGTACTTC.

The V call is TRBV6-1, the J call TRBJ2-7; 9 bases are shared with TRBD2. The germline CDR1 and CDR2 sequences are MNHNS and SASEGT. With 1 base clipped from V and 4 bases from J, the junction kept 8 bases outside the gene matches. The CDR3 is 16 residues long. The CDR3 DNA reads TGTGCCAGCAGTGAAGGGCCTGCTAGCGGGACATACGAGCAGTACTTC. Its translation: CASSEGPASGTYEQYF.

In its sample, this clone was seen once. The CDR3 loop is CASSGTSRETQYF. For the CDR3, the DNA is TGCGCCAGCAGCGGAACTAGCCGGGAGACCCAGTACTTC. The chain uses TRBV4-1 and TRBJ2-5; D possibly corresponds to TRBD2 (6 bases). Germline V gives CDR1 MGHRA, CDR2 YSYEKL. Deletions cut 5 bases from V and 5 bases from J, with 12 bases between. The CDR3 has 13 amino acids.

The chain has TRBV2 and TRBJ2-7, with TRBD2 identical over 7 bases. This CDR3 has 15 residues. With 5 bases clipped from V and 0 bases from J, the junction kept 7 bases outside the gene matches. Germline V gene sequence: CDR1 SNHLY, CDR2 FYNNEI. This chain's CDR3 is CASSYPSGSSYEQYF. CDR3 DNA: TGTGCCAGCAGTTACCCTAGCGGTAGCTCCTACGAGCAGTACTTC.

This clone was observed a single time. The genes are TRBV7-7 and TRBJ2-5; the D gene is possibly TRBD2 (5 bases). V gave up 3 bases and J gave up 2 bases, with 13 bases separating them. CDR1 is SSHAT, CDR2 FNYEAQ, per germline (reference sequence). CDR3 length: 15 residues. CDR3 DNA sequence: TGTGCCAGCAGCTTCACGTCAGCGGCACAAGAGACCCAGTACTTC. Translated, it gives CASSFTSAAQETQYF.

The chain is built from TRBV9 and TRBJ2-7, with TRBD2 matching over 7 bases. CDR3 length equals 16 residues. The J segment lost 3 bases and the V segment lost 4 bases, leaving 13 bases of the junction unmatched. From germline, CDR1 is SGDLS and CDR2 YYNGEE. The CDR3 protein is CASSTQLATTLYEQYF. The DNA for the CDR3 is TGTGCCAGCAGCACTCAACTAGCGACAACTCTCTACGAGCAGTACTTC.

The V call is TRBV28, the J call TRBJ2-7; D is uncertain. Trimming stripped 3 bases from V and 2 bases from J, with 14 bases between. The CDR3 sequence is 15 residues long. CDR1 is MDHEN, CDR2 SYDVKM, per germline. This CDR3 reads CASSLVPSPAYEQYF. As DNA, the CDR3 is TGTGCCAGCAGTTTGGTCCCAAGCCCAGCCTACGAGCAGTACTTC.

J is TRBJ1-5 and V is TRBV7-2; D remains unclear. The germline V and J ends were trimmed by 2 bases and 8 bases, with 19 bases remaining between them. This CDR3 is 16 amino acids long. Germline CDR1 and CDR2: SGHTA and FQGNSA. This CDR3 is CASSLSAGEGWEPQHF. CDR3 nucleotide sequence: TGTGCCAGCAGCTTAAGCGCGGGTGAGGGTTGGGAGCCCCAGCATTTT.